The entry below gives a single TCR beta chain sequence along with its context. Here immunoSEQ multiplex PCR was the method, and the copy in TCRdb shows in-frame clones only, minus some. Among 74,000 or so clones listed, approximately 91% were seen once. This entry belongs to a study of technical replicates of blood from four donors. Looked up from germline, CDR1 is MGHRA and CDR2 is YSYEKL. The CDR3 runs to 13 residues. The ends were cut back, 0 bases at V and 5 bases at J, with 8 bases in the middle. The TCR originated in a human donor in good health. The J gene is TRBJ2-7, the V gene TRBV4-1, with D possibly being TRBD2 (5 bases). Sequencing was performed on T cells isolated from PBMCs. The CDR3 DNA reads TGCGCCAGCAGCCAAGATGGAGGTAACGAGCAGTACTTC. Amino acid sequence: CASSQDGGNEQYF.